This TCR beta chain was documented in a study of cytomegalovirus exposure and HLA in healthy donors. Study-wide findings and caveats: Researchers counted around 180 TCR beta chains as cytomegalovirus-associated. TCR association rates varied by HLA locus in a later analysis, with DRB1 highest and HLA-C lowest.

The PCR contained 60 Vbeta and 13 Jbeta primers. Profiling relied on immunoSEQ multiplex PCR, and the TCRdb table lists in-frame clones only, not all of them. The table records around 130,000 clones, roughly three quarters of them present only once. The V segment lost 5 bases and the J segment 4 bases; nucleotides outside the gene matches: 8. From germline, CDR1 is MDHEN and CDR2 SYDVKM. The CDR3 consists of 15 residues. With respect to this clone: Its antigen remains unknown.

The V gene is TRBV28, the J gene TRBJ2-7, with 10 bases that match TRBD1. The source is a woman aged 40 to 50 in good health and CMV-seronegative. Sequencing was done on a sample of PBMCs. In DNA, the CDR3 is TGTGCCAGCAGTAGCCGCGGGACAGGGGATTACGAGCAGTACTTC. It encodes CASSSRGTGDYEQYF.